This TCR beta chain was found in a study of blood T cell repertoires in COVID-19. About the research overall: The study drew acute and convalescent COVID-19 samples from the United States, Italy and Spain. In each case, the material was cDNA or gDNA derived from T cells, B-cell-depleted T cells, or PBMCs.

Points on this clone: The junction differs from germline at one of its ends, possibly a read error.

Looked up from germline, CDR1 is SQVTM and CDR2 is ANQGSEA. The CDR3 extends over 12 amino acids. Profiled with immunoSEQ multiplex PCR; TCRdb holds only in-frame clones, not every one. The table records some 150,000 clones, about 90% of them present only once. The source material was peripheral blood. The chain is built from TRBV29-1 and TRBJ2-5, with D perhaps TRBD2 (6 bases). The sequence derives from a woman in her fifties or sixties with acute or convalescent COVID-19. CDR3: CSIEGGGETQYF. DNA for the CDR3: TGCAGCATTGAAGGCGGAGGGGAGACCCAGTACTTC.